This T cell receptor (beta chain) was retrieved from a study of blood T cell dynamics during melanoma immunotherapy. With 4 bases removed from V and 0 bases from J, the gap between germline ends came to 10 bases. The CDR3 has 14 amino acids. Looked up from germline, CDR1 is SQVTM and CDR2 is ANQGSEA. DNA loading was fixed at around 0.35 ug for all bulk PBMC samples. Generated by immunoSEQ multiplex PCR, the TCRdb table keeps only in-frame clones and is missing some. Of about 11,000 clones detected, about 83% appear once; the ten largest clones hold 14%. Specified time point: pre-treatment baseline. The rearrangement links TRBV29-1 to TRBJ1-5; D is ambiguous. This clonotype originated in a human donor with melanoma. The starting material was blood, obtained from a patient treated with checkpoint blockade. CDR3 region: CSVGEGYSNQPQHF. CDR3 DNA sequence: TGCAGCGTTGGGGAGGGATATAGCAATCAGCCCCAGCATTTT. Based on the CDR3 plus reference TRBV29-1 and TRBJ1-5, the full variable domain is SAVISQKPSRDICQRGTSLTIQCQVDSQVTMMFWYRQQPGQSLTLIATANQGSEATYESGFVIDKFPISRPNLTFSTLTVSNMSPEDSSIYLCSVGEGYSNQPQHFGDGTRLSIL.